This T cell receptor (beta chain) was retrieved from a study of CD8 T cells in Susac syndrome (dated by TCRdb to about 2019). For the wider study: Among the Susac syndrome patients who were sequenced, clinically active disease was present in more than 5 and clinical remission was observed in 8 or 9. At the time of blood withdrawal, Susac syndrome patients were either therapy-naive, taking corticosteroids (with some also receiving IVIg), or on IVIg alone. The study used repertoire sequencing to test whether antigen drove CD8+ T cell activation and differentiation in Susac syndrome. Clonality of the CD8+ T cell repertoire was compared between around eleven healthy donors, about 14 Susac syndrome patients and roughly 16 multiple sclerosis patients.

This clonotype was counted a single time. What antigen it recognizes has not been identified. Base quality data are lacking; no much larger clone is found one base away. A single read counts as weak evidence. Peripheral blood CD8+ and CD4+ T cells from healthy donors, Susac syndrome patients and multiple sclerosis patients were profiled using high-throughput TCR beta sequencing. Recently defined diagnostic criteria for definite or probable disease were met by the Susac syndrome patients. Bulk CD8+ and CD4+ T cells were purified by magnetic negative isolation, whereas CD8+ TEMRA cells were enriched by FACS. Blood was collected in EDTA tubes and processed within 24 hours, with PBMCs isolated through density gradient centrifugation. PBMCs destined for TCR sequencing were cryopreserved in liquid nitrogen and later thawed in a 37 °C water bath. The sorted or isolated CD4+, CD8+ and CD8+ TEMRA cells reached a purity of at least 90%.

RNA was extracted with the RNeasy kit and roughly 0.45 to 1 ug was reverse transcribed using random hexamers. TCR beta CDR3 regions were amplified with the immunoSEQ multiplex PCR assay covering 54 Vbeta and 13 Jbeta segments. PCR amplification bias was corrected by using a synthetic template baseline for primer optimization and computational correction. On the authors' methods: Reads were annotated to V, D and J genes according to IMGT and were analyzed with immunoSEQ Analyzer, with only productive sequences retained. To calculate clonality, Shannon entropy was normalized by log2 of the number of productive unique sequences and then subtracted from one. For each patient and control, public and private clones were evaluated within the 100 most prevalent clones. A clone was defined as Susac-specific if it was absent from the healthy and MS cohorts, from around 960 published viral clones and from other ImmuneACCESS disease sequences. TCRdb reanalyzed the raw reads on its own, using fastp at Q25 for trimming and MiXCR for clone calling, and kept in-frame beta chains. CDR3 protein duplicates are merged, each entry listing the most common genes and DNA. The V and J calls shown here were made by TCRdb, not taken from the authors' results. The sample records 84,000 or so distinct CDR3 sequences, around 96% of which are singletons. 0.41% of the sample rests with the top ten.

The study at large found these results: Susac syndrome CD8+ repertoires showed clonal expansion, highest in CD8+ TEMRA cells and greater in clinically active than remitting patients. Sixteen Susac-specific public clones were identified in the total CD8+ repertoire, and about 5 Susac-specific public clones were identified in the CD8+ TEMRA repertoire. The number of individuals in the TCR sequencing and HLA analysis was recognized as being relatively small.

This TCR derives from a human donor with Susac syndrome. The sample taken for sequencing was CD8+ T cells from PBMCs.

The sequence in DNA is TGCGCCAGCAGCCAGACCTCTAGAGCGGGAGTATATAATGAGCAGTTCTTC. Translated, this is CASSQTSRAGVYNEQFF. Recombination linked TRBV4-1 to TRBJ2-1, and 8 junction bases match TRBD2. The CDR3 spans 17 residues, from the cysteine through the phenylalanine. The sequence is cut down to CDR3 DNA, 51 bases in frame from base 1. V loses 3 bases at its end and J loses 7 bases; junction bases beyond the gene matches: 14. CDR1 and CDR2 are read off the germline V gene as MGHRA and YSYEKL.